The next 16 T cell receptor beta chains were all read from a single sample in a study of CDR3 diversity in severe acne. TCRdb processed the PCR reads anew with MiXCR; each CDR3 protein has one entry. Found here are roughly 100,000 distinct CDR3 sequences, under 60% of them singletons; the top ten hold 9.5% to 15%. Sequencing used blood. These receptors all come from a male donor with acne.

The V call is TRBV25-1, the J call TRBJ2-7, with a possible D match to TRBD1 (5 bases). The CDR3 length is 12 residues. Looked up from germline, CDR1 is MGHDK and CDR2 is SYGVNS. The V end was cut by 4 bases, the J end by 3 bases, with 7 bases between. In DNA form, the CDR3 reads TGTGCCAGCAGTGTCGGACACTACGAGCAGTACTTC. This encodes CASSVGHYEQYF.

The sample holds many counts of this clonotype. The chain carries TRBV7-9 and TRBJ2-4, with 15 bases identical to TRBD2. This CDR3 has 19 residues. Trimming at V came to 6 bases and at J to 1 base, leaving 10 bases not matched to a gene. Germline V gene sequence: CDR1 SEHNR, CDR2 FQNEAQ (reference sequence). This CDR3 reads CASSPGLAGGPMAKNIQYF. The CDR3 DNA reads TGTGCCAGCAGTCCTGGACTAGCGGGAGGGCCGATGGCCAAAAACATTCAGTACTTC.

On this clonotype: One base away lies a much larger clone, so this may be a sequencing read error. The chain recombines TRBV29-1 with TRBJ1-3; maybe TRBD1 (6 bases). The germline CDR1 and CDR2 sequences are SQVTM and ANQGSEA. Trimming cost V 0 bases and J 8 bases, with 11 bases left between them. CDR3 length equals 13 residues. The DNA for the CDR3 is TGCAGCGTTGAAGACTTAGGGGGAGACACCATATATTTT. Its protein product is CSVEDLGGDTIYF.

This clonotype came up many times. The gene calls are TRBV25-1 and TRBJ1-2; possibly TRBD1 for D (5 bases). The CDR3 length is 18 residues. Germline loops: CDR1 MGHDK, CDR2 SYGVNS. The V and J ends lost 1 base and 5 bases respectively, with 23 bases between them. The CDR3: CASSESVPGRTRGYGYTF. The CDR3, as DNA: TGTGCCAGCAGTGAATCCGTACCGGGACGCACGAGGGGATATGGCTACACCTTC.

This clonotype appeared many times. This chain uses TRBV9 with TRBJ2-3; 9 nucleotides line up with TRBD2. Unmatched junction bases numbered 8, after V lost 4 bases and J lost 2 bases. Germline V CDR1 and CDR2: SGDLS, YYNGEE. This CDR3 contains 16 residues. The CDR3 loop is CASSPRLAAFTDTQYF. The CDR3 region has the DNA TGTGCCAGCAGCCCCCGACTAGCGGCGTTCACAGATACGCAGTATTTT.

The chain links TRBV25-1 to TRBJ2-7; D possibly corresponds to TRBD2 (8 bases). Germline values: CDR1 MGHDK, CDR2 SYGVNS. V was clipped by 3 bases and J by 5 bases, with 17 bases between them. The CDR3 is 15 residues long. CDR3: CASSESRGREDEQYF. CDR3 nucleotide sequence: TGTGCCAGCAGTGAGTCGAGGGGGCGGGAGGACGAGCAGTACTTC.

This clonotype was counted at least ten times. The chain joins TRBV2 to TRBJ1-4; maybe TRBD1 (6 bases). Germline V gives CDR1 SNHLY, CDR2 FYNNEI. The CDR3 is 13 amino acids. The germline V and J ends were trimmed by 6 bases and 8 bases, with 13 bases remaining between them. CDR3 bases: TGTGCCAGCAGCGGACAGCCTGGGGAAAAACTGTTTTTT. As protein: CASSGQPGEKLFF.

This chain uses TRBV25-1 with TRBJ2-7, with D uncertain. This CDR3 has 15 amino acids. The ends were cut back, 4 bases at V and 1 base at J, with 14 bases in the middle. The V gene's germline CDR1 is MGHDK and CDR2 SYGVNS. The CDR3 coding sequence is TGTGCCAGCAGTGCCCCCGCTGGGGTATCCTACGAGCAGTACTTC. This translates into CASSAPAGVSYEQYF.

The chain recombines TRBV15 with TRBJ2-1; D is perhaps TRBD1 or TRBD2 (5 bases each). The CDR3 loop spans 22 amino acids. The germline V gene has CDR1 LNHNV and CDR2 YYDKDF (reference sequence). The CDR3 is CHQQGPSRRHTHQRRAYNEQFF. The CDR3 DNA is TGTCACCAGCAGGGACCTAGTCGCCGACACACACACCAGCGCCGAGCCTACAATGAGCAGTTCTTC.

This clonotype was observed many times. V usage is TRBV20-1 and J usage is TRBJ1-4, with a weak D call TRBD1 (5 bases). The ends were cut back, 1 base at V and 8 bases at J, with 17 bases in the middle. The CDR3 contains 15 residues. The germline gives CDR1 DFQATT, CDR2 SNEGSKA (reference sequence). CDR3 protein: CSARARAGSREKLFF. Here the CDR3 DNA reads TGCAGTGCTAGAGCGAGGGCAGGGTCGAGGGAAAAACTGTTTTTT.

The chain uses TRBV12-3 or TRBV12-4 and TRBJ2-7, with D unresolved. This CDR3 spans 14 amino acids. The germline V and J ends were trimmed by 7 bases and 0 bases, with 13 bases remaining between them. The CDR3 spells CASIRPGDSYEQYF. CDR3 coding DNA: TGTGCCAGCATTAGGCCCGGTGACTCCTACGAGCAGTACTTC.

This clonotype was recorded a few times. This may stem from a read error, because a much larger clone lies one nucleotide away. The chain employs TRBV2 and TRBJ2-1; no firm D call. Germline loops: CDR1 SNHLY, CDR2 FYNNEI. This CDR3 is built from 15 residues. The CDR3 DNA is TGTGCCAGCGAGCTGGGGTCTTGGAAATACAATGGGCAGTTCTTC. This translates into CASELGSWKYNGQFF.

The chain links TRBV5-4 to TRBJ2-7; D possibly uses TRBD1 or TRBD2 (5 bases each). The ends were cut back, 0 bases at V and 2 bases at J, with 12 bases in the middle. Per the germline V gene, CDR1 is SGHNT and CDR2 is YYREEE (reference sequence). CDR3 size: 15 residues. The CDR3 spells CASSLDDEGTYEQYF. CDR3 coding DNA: TGTGCCAGCAGCTTGGACGACGAGGGGACCTACGAGCAGTACTTC.

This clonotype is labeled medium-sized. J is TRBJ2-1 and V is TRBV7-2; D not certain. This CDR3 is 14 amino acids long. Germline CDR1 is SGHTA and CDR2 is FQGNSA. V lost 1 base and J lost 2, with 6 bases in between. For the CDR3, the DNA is TGTGCCAGCAGCTTAGGGATGACCTACAATGAGCAGTTCTTC. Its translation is CASSLGMTYNEQFF. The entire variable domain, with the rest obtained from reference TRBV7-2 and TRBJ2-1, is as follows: GAGVSQSPSNKVTEKGKDVELRCDPISGHTALYWYRQSLGQGLEFLIYFQGNSAPDKSGLPSDRFSAERTGGSVSTLTIQRTQQEDSAVYLCASSLGMTYNEQFFGPGTRLTVL.

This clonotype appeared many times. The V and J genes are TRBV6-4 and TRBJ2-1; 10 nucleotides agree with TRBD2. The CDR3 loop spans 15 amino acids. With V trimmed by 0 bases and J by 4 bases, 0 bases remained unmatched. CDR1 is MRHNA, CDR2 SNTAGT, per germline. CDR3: CASSDSLAGYNEQFF. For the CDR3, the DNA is TGTGCCAGCAGTGACTCACTAGCGGGATACAATGAGCAGTTCTTC.

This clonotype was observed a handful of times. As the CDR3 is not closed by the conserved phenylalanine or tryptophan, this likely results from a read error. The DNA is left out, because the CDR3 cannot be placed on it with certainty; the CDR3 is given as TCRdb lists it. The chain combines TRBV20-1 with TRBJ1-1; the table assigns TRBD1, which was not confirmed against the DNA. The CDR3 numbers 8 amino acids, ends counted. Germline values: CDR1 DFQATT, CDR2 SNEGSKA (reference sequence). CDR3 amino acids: CSATGSSL.